Below, 21 T cell receptor beta chains from the same sample are listed, as sequenced in a study of cytomegalovirus exposure and HLA in healthy donors. 60 Vbeta and 13 Jbeta primers were used in PCR. The table came from immunoSEQ multiplex PCR; TCRdb's copy has only in-frame clones and leaves some out. Among roughly 120,000 clones listed, 60% to 85% were seen once. Source material: PBMCs. Source of these receptors: a woman in her 30s in good health and CMV-seronegative.

The CDR3 sequence: CASREPGATNEKLFF. The DNA of the CDR3 is TGTGCCAGCAGGGAGCCGGGAGCAACTAATGAAAAACTGTTTTTT. The chain carries TRBV2 and TRBJ1-4, with D hard to call. V was clipped by 6 bases and J by 0 bases, with 11 bases between them. The CDR3 consists of 15 residues. CDR1 and CDR2 from the germline V gene are SNHLY and FYNNEI.

The sample holds one count of this clone. The chain employs TRBV6-5 and TRBJ2-7; D unclear. This CDR3 comprises 13 residues. Between the trimmed V and J ends, which lost 11 bases and 3 bases, there was a span of 17 bases. From germline, CDR1 is MNHEY and CDR2 SVGAGI. Written as DNA, the CDR3 is TGTGCCGCCGCCCCGGGTAATGGCTACGAGCAGTACTTC. Its translation is CAAAPGNGYEQYF.

This chain uses TRBV28 with TRBJ1-5; 7 nucleotides match TRBD1. The junction had 7 bases not matched to a gene; V was cut back by 6 bases and J by 2 bases. The CDR3 sequence is 15 residues long. Germline lookup yields CDR1 MDHEN and CDR2 SYDVKM. The CDR3 loop is CASRSTGFGNQPQHF. DNA of the CDR3: TGTGCCAGCAGGTCGACAGGGTTCGGCAATCAGCCCCAGCATTTT. The full variable domain, rest sourced from reference TRBV28 and TRBJ1-5, is DVKVTQSSRYLVKRTGEKVFLECVQDMDHENMFWYRQDPGLGLRLIYFSYDVKMKEKGDIPEGYSVSREKKERFSLILESASTNQTSMYLCASRSTGFGNQPQHFGDGTRLSIL.

This clone came up a few times. V gene TRBV6-5 combines with J gene TRBJ1-5; 8 nucleotides align to TRBD1. CDR3 length equals 16 residues. Unmatched junction bases numbered 9, after V lost 4 bases and J lost 4 bases. CDR1 is MNHEY, CDR2 SVGAGI, per germline. In DNA, the CDR3 is TGTGCCAGCAGTTCTTCAACCGGGACAGGTAATCAGCCCCAGCATTTT. It specifies CASSSSTGTGNQPQHF.

This chain uses TRBV6-8 with TRBJ1-2; D is undetermined. In germline, CDR1 is MNHGY, CDR2 SAAAGT. CDR3 length: 12 amino acids. With 6 bases removed from V and 6 bases from J, the gap between germline ends came to 11 bases. CDR3 DNA sequence: TGTGCCAGCAGGGAGGTGGGAGATGGCTACACCTTC. Translated, it gives CASREVGDGYTF.

The V gene is TRBV2, the J gene TRBJ1-2, with 9 bases that match TRBD1. Trimming took 10 bases from V and 7 from J; bases not matched to a gene: 13. This CDR3 is 14 amino acids long. The germline V gene encodes CDR1 SNHLY and CDR2 FYNNEI. The CDR3 coding sequence is TGTGCCATTACTCCGGGACAGGGAGGCAGTGGCTACACCTTC. The encoded protein is CAITPGQGGSGYTF.

The chain carries TRBV13 and TRBJ2-1, with 7 bases identical to TRBD1. Germline V gene data show CDR1 as PRHDT and CDR2 as FYEKMQ (reference sequence). J lost 4 bases, V lost 1 base, and 1 base had no gene match. The CDR3 consists of 14 residues. CDR3 sequence: CASSLVQGYNEQFF. The CDR3, as DNA: TGTGCCAGCAGCTTAGTACAGGGGTACAATGAGCAGTTCTTC.

In this sample, this clone turned up a few times. The V and J genes are TRBV9 and TRBJ1-2, with D unresolved. Trimming shortened V by 3 bases and J by 3 bases, and 12 bases separated the two germline ends. The CDR3 has 14 amino acids. Germline V CDR1 and CDR2: SGDLS, YYNGEE. This chain's CDR3 is CASSALVADYGYTF. For the CDR3, the DNA is TGTGCCAGCAGCGCCCTGGTGGCAGACTATGGCTACACCTTC.

The chain employs TRBV27 and TRBJ2-5; the match to TRBD2 covers 10 bases. Germline V gene sequence: CDR1 MNHEY, CDR2 SMNVEV (reference sequence). CDR3 length: 14 residues. V shed 6 bases and J 4 bases; nucleotides not matched to a gene: 5. The CDR3 DNA follows: TGTGCCAGCAGAACTAGCGGGGAAGGAGAGACCCAGTACTTC. Translation: CASRTSGEGETQYF.

V is TRBV15 and J is TRBJ1-2; no clear D. The CDR3 totals 14 residues. Deletions cut 0 bases from V and 5 bases from J, with 10 bases between. Per germline, CDR1 LNHNV and CDR2 YYDKDF (reference sequence). CDR3 bases: TGTGCCACCAGCAGAGATACCGGGGATTATGGCTACACCTTC. It codes for CATSRDTGDYGYTF.

The rearrangement links TRBV6-5 to TRBJ1-1, with TRBD1 as a possible D gene (6 bases). The CDR3 totals 14 residues. Germline V gene lookup returns CDR1 MNHEY and CDR2 SVGAGI. The V end was cut by 4 bases, the J end by 9 bases, with 18 bases between. The CDR3 DNA sequence: TGTGCCAGCAGTTCCACAACCCTGACAGGCCAAGCTTTCTTT. Amino acid sequence: CASSSTTLTGQAFF.

This chain joins TRBV27 and TRBJ1-1; the D is unclear. The CDR3 loop spans 14 amino acids. V was trimmed by 3 bases and J by 1 base, leaving 9 bases between them. Germline loops: CDR1 MNHEY, CDR2 SMNVEV (reference sequence). CDR3 DNA: TGTGCCAGCAGTTTTTCTTCAGGGAACACTGAAGCTTTCTTT. Amino acids: CASSFSSGNTEAFF.

This clone was seen a single time. The rearrangement uses TRBV7-2 and TRBJ2-7; 9 positions match TRBD1. CDR1 and CDR2 (germline): SGHTA, FQGNSA. There are 15 residues in the CDR3. V was pared by 5 bases and J by 3 bases, with 8 bases of the junction left unmatched. The CDR3 DNA follows: TGTGCCAGCAGCCAAGCGGGACAGGGATACTACGAGCAGTACTTC. Amino acids: CASSQAGQGYYEQYF.

Concerning this clone itself: The junction departs from germline at one end; a sequencing error may be responsible. The J gene is TRBJ1-4, the V gene TRBV4-1; 8 bases are a match to TRBD1. Per the germline V gene, CDR1 is MGHRA and CDR2 is YSYEKL. This CDR3 contains 14 residues. In nucleotides, the CDR3 is TGCGCCAGCAGCCAACAGGGGGCTAAGGAAAAACTGTTTTTT. Encoded protein: CASSQQGAKEKLFF.

DNA for the CDR3: TGTGCCAGCAGCCCCTGGGGGAGGTCCTACGAGCAGTACTTC. This codes for CASSPWGRSYEQYF. This chain uses TRBV11-3 with TRBJ2-7; D is perhaps TRBD2 (6 bases). The ends were cut back, 5 bases at V and 1 base at J, with 12 bases in the middle. Germline V lookup: CDR1 SGHNT, CDR2 YENEEA. CDR3 length: 14 residues. Full variable domain (outside the CDR3, taken from reference TRBV11-3 and TRBJ2-7): EAGVVQSPRYKIIEKKQPVAFWCNPISGHNTLYWYLQNLGQGPELLIRYENEEAVDDSQLPKDRFSAERLKGVDSTLKIQPAELGDSAVYLCASSPWGRSYEQYFGPGTRLTVT.

The chain carries TRBV19 and TRBJ1-4; D not certain. V was shortened by 7 bases and J by 8 bases, with 23 bases between the two germline ends. Germline V gives CDR1 LNHDA, CDR2 SQIVND (reference sequence). The CDR3 length is 16 residues. CDR3 sequence reads: CASTAGRRLVGEKLFF. CDR3 in DNA: TGTGCCAGTACTGCCGGCCGGCGTCTCGTCGGGGAAAAACTGTTTTTT.

The chain couples TRBV6-5 to TRBJ1-1; 8 nucleotides agree with TRBD1. Germline trimming cut 7 bases from V and 1 base from J; bases unmatched to any gene: 2. The CDR3 spans 13 residues. Per the germline V gene, CDR1 is MNHEY and CDR2 is SVGAGI. The CDR3 nucleotides are TGTGCCAGCATTGACAGGGGGAACACTGAAGCTTTCTTT. This translates into CASIDRGNTEAFF.

This chain joins TRBV10-3 and TRBJ1-1; perhaps TRBD1 as D (6 bases). V was shortened by 3 bases and J by 0 bases, with 14 bases between the two germline ends. The CDR3 spans 16 residues. Germline V gene sequence: CDR1 ENHRY, CDR2 SYGVKD. The DNA for the CDR3 is TGTGCCATCAGTGACGGGACACCGAATATGAACACTGAAGCTTTCTTT. Amino acid sequence: CAISDGTPNMNTEAFF.

As to this clone: A read error may produce the germline difference seen at one junction end. The chain is built from TRBV7-7 and TRBJ2-1, with 9 bases identical to TRBD1. The CDR3 consists of 15 residues. In germline, CDR1 is SSHAT, CDR2 FNYEAQ (reference sequence). The CDR3 spells CASSLDRGAYNEQFF. CDR3 DNA: TGTGCTAGCAGCCTAGACAGGGGGGCCTACAATGAGCAGTTCTTC.

The chain has TRBV9 and TRBJ2-2; a weak D match, TRBD1 (6 bases). The CDR3 contains 18 residues. V dropped 0 bases and J dropped 1 base, with 16 bases sitting between them. The germline gives CDR1 SGDLS, CDR2 YYNGEE. As DNA, the CDR3 is TGTGCCAGCAGCGTAGTCGTGGGGGCCACCGGGAACACCGGGGAGCTGTTTTTT. This gives the protein CASSVVVGATGNTGELFF.

V and J are TRBV28 and TRBJ2-6, with a weak D call TRBD1 (6 bases). With 2 bases removed from V and 2 bases from J, the gap between germline ends came to 25 bases. This CDR3 has 21 residues. CDR1 and CDR2 from the germline V gene are MDHEN and SYDVKM. CDR3 sequence reads: CASSLIKKWGHREPGANVLTF. CDR3 sequence (DNA): TGTGCCAGCAGTTTAATTAAGAAGTGGGGGCACAGGGAGCCTGGGGCCAACGTCCTGACTTTC.